Below, one TCR beta chain is given with its context. What this receptor recognizes is not known. One base away there is no much larger clone; base qualities are not given. The immunoSEQ Assay, a bias-controlled multiplex PCR, was used to amplify TCRbeta CDR3 regions from genomic DNA. Concerning the study's data processing: Nucleated cell counts per sample were estimated from amplification of reference gene primers within the assay. Sequence reads were collapsed and filtered to measure the absolute abundance of every unique TCRbeta CDR3 rearrangement. For each sample, productive Simpson clonality was calculated by taking the square root of Simpson's diversity index across productive rearrangements. This is the immuneACCESS table as TCRdb keeps it, with only in-frame sequences that have V and J called. A part of the clones is gone; compared with another copy, unresolved V genes explain less than half, and the rest is unexplained. That table is the source of V, J and clone size, and D and trimming were worked out from the DNA. The sample contains approximately 200,000 clones, around 90% of them found a single time. The ten largest clones capture about 1.3% of the sample.

CDR1 is given as SGDLS and CDR2 as YYNGEE, both from the germline V gene. The CDR3 runs 14 residues from the cysteine to the phenylalanine. Solely the CDR3 DNA is kept, with 42 bases framed from the first base. Between the V and J ends, shortened by 4 bases and 2 bases respectively, the junction contains 11 bases. Participants in the prospective study were enrolled through a virtual design, were aged roughly 18 to 95 years, and lived in fewer than 30 United States geographic areas. In the prospective study, cohorts were assigned on the basis of participant-reported clinical history obtained from a screening survey and a study questionnaire. Recovered participants in ImmuneRACE Cohort 3 were defined as having two consecutive negative NP/OP PCR tests, clearance from a healthcare professional, or resolution of symptoms. In the prospective study, whole blood, serum and a nasopharyngeal or oropharyngeal swab were collected from each participant by mobile phlebotomists. Participants in the prospective study had the option to provide additional blood draws and questionnaires over a roughly two-month period. Before DNA extraction, blood samples from the prospective study were shipped at room temperature or frozen.

This entry comes from a study of blood T cell repertoires in COVID-19 (TCRdb year 2020). In the study overall: Collaborator samples came from the United States, Italy and Spain and covered acute and convalescent phases of COVID-19. HLA class I and class II types, where available, came from metadata supplied by the sample provider rather than from assay-based typing. The samples were drawn from two sources: the first 160 participants of the ongoing ImmuneRACE study, and approximately 1,300 subjects contributed by 6 global collaborators. A de-identified subject ID, COVID-19 status, age in years and sex were almost always included in the sample metadata. The prospective study material was composed of cDNA or gDNA derived from T cells, B-cell-depleted T cells, or PBMCs. The repertoires were released in a freely available public database meant as a resource for research on the immune response to SARS-CoV-2. The dataset comprised deeply sampled blood TCRbeta repertoires from subjects exposed to, actively infected with, or recovered from COVID-19. What the research found in general, with its limitations: The quantity of clinical and demographic metadata differed by source and by participant and was supplied without curation.

The sequence is built from TRBV9 and TRBJ2-3; the D gene is perhaps TRBD2, from 5 matching bases. The clonotype was recovered from a man aged 30 to 39 who had recovered from COVID-19. The sequenced sample consisted of PBMCs or T cells enriched from blood (not recorded which). The CDR3 region has the sequence CASSPPSNTDTQYF. In nucleotide form, the sequence is TGTGCCAGCAGCCCCCCTAGCAACACAGATACGCAGTATTTT.